Each of the 18 T cell receptor beta chains below was sequenced from the same sample in a study of blood T cell repertoires in COVID-19. TCRdb's table, derived via immunoSEQ multiplex PCR, lists solely in-frame clones and lacks some. This sample has 35,000 to 45,000 clones; around nine tenths occur once, and the top ten carry 9.2%. The sequenced material came from peripheral blood. All receptors derive from a man over 45 with active COVID-19.

This sequence joins TRBV6-5 and TRBJ2-3; 8 nucleotides line up with TRBD1. Germline V gives CDR1 MNHEY, CDR2 SVGAGI. J gave up 6 bases and V 0 bases, and 2 bases lay outside the gene matches. This CDR3 is 14 amino acids long. In nucleotides, the CDR3 is TGTGCCAGCAGTTACTCGACAGGGGTGGATACGCAGTATTTT. Residues: CASSYSTGVDTQYF.

The V call is TRBV3-1 (or the pseudogene TRBV3-2), the J call TRBJ1-5, with D perhaps matching TRBD1 (6 bases). The V end lost 3 bases, the J end lost 0 bases, and 9 bases lay between the germline ends. This CDR3 comprises 15 residues. From germline, CDR1 is LGHDT and CDR2 YNNKEL (reference sequence). CDR3 loop: CASSQDSHSNQPQHF. DNA of the CDR3: TGTGCCAGCAGCCAGGACAGCCATAGCAATCAGCCCCAGCATTTT.

J is TRBJ2-7 and V is TRBV7-9, with 11 positions matching TRBD1. The CDR3 loop spans 14 amino acids. With V trimmed by 3 bases and J by 5 bases, 3 bases remained unmatched. CDR1 SEHNR and CDR2 FQNEAQ come from the germline V gene (reference sequence). DNA for the CDR3: TGTGCCAGCAGCTTTCCGGGACAGGGGGACGAGCAGTACTTC. Its translation: CASSFPGQGDEQYF.

The chain joins TRBV5-6 to TRBJ1-2; the match to TRBD1 covers 7 bases. Per germline, CDR1 SGHDT and CDR2 YYEEEE. The junction had 9 bases not matched to a gene; V was cut back by 5 bases and J by 8 bases. This CDR3 has 13 residues. CDR3: CASRVTGSEGYTF. The DNA of the CDR3 is TGTGCCAGCAGGGTGACAGGGTCGGAGGGCTACACCTTC.

The V gene is TRBV11-2, the J gene TRBJ2-3; possibly TRBD1 for D (6 bases). CDR1 and CDR2 from the germline V gene are SGHAT and FQNNGV. This CDR3 is 16 amino acids long. V lost 2 bases, J lost 2 bases, and 14 bases lay in between. The CDR3 region is CASSLWVDSITDTQYF. CDR3 coding DNA: TGTGCCAGCAGCTTATGGGTGGACAGTATCACAGATACGCAGTATTTT.

The chain carries TRBV10-3 and TRBJ1-2; TRBD1 might be the D (6 bases). Germline values: CDR1 ENHRY, CDR2 SYGVKD. V shed 0 bases and J shed 5 bases, with 22 bases lying between them. The CDR3 has 18 amino acids. DNA for the CDR3: TGTGCCATCAGTGAGTCGGGGGCAGGGGCGCAACGGCCATATGGCTACACCTTC. Translated: CAISESGAGAQRPYGYTF.

The chain joins TRBV29-1 to TRBJ2-5, with 9 bases matching TRBD1. Germline assignment: CDR1 SQVTM and CDR2 ANQGSEA. The CDR3 totals 14 residues. Losses at the gene ends were 3 bases for V and 5 bases for J; bases not matched to a gene: 7. The CDR3 is CSVEITGGMETQYF. For the CDR3, the DNA is TGCAGCGTTGAGATTACAGGGGGCATGGAGACCCAGTACTTC.

The CDR3 loop is CASSTRTSGRTDTQYF. CDR3 DNA: TGCGCCAGCAGCACAAGGACTAGCGGGAGGACAGATACGCAGTATTTT. The rearrangement uses TRBV5-1 and TRBJ2-3, with 14 bases fitting TRBD2. Trimming cost V 4 bases and J 3 bases; bases outside gene matches: 4. The CDR3 consists of 16 residues. CDR1 is SGHRS and CDR2 is YFSETQ in the germline V gene. The full variable domain, completed using reference TRBV5-1 and TRBJ2-3, is KAGVTQTPRYLIKTRGQQVTLSCSPISGHRSVSWYQQTPGQGLQFLFEYFSETQRNKGNFPGRFSGRQFSNSRSEMNVSTLELGDSALYLCASSTRTSGRTDTQYFGPGTRLTVL.

The genes are TRBV2 and TRBJ1-1; D may be TRBD1 (6 bases). This CDR3 has 15 residues. Germline V gene sequence: CDR1 SNHLY, CDR2 FYNNEI. The ends were cut back, 6 bases at V and 0 bases at J, with 14 bases in the middle. CDR3 protein: CASRPSGQMNTEAFF. DNA for the CDR3: TGTGCCAGCAGACCTTCGGGACAAATGAACACTGAAGCTTTCTTT.

The chain carries TRBV25-1 and TRBJ2-7; D is uncertain. V lost 6 bases and J lost 0, with 9 bases in between. The germline gives CDR1 MGHDK, CDR2 SYGVNS. This CDR3 has 13 residues. DNA of the CDR3: TGTGCCAGCAGAGTCTCGAGCTCCTACGAGCAGTACTTC. This sequence encodes CASRVSSSYEQYF.

This clone was recorded once. The chain uses TRBV7-2 and TRBJ2-1; tentatively, D is TRBD2 (5 bases). The CDR3 runs 14 residues. From germline, CDR1 is SGHTA and CDR2 FQGNSA. Trimming shortened V by 7 bases and J by 1 base, and 11 bases separated the two germline ends. The CDR3 region is CASTLDWSYNEQFF. Here the CDR3 DNA reads TGTGCCAGCACCTTGGACTGGTCCTACAATGAGCAGTTCTTC.

The rearrangement links TRBV11-2 to TRBJ1-6; 7 bases are shared with TRBD1. The CDR3 is made up of 16 amino acids. Germline V CDR1 and CDR2: SGHAT, FQNNGV. The V gene end was trimmed by 4 bases and the J gene end by 7 bases; junction bases not matched to a gene: 10. The CDR3 DNA is TGTGCCAGCAGCTCTTTACTTGGGACAGCGAATTCACCCCTCCACTTT. It specifies CASSSLLGTANSPLHF.

The CDR3 region has the DNA TGTGCCAGCTTGGCGGTGTCACAAGAGACCCAGTACTTC. Translated: CASLAVSQETQYF. V gene TRBV21-1 combines with J gene TRBJ2-5; the table assigns TRBD2, which was not confirmed against the DNA. TRBV21-1 is tagged as a pseudogene. The CDR3 consists of 13 residues.

V usage is TRBV10-1 and J usage is TRBJ1-1, with 7 bases identical to TRBD1. The CDR3 extends over 14 amino acids. The V segment lost 6 bases and the J segment 2 bases; nucleotides outside the gene matches: 6. The germline gives CDR1 WNHNN, CDR2 SYGVQD (reference sequence). CDR3 nucleotide sequence: TGCGCCAGCAGGACCAGGGGGGTAAACACTGAAGCTTTCTTT. Translation: CASRTRGVNTEAFF.

The chain joins TRBV5-1 to TRBJ2-3; 10 bases line up with TRBD2. This CDR3 comprises 13 residues. Per germline, CDR1 SGHRS and CDR2 YFSETQ. The V segment lost 4 bases and the J segment 13 bases; nucleotides outside the gene matches: 9. CDR3 sequence: CASSPSHGLAEYF. CDR3 bases: TGCGCCAGCAGCCCATCGCACGGACTAGCGGAGTATTTT.

The CDR3 reads CASSYQQGRYEQYF. CDR3 bases: TGTGCCAGCAGTTACCAACAGGGACGGTACGAGCAGTACTTC. The chain has TRBV6-2 or TRBV6-3 and TRBJ2-7; D perhaps matches TRBD1 (6 bases). Trimming shortened V by 2 bases and J by 4 bases, and 12 bases separated the two germline ends. Germline V gives CDR1 MNHEY, CDR2 SVGEGT. This CDR3 is built from 14 residues.

The chain employs TRBV4-2 and TRBJ2-7, with 11 nucleotides matching TRBD2. Germline CDR1 and CDR2: LGHNA and YNFKEQ. The length of the CDR3 is 16 residues. After removal of 4 bases from V and 2 bases from J, the junction contained 7 bases not matched to a gene. The chain's CDR3 is CASSPMTSGTAYEQYF. In nucleotides, the CDR3 is TGTGCCAGCAGCCCGATGACTAGCGGGACCGCCTACGAGCAGTACTTC.

The gene calls are TRBV5-4 and TRBJ1-3, with D perhaps TRBD1 (6 bases). V lost 3 bases to trimming and J lost 0 bases, with 13 bases between them. The CDR3 loop spans 16 amino acids. From germline, CDR1 is SGHNT and CDR2 YYREEE (reference sequence). The CDR3 DNA sequence: TGTGCCAGCAGCTCGGACAGACTGAGCTCTGGAAACACCATATATTTT. Translating it yields CASSSDRLSSGNTIYF.